The TCR beta chain described here comes from a study of regulatory T cells in long-lasting Graves disease (dated by TCRdb to the early 2020s). For the wider study: In the newly diagnosed Graves' disease group, patients had been taking antithyroid drugs for less than 3 months. A total of around 35 samples underwent TCR sequencing: around 13 from persistent and 20 from newly diagnosed Graves' disease patients. The study took place in China and was registered as a clinical trial. Patients with persistent Graves' disease were compared with patients with newly diagnosed Graves' disease using TCR sequencing and RNA sequencing of peripheral blood. General study outcomes and caveats: Sequencing and analysis were limited to the TCR beta chain. As a limitation, the authors acknowledged that the small sample size may reduce accuracy. Only peripheral blood was studied, because thyroid tissue, the primary lesion, was inaccessible. A larger number of public clonotypes was shared among persistent patients (under 3,000) than among newly diagnosed patients (approximately 930). TRBV28, TRBJ1-2 and TRBJ2-5 were preferentially used in persistent disease, while TRBV20-1 and TRBJ2-1 were favored in newly diagnosed disease. Lower TCR Shannon entropy and fewer highly expanded clones were observed in persistent Graves' disease patients than in newly diagnosed patients, which suggested clonal expansion.

About this clonotype itself: Its cognate antigen has yet to be identified. This may stem from a read error, because a much larger clone lies one nucleotide away.

This specimen's time point label, interpreted: newly diagnosed GD, antithyroid drugs for less than 3 months. For both TCR sequencing and RNA sequencing, RNA was extracted from PBMCs using TRIzol. The diagnosis of Graves' disease followed American Thyroid Association guidelines. Recruitment of patients was carried out at an endocrinology department in Xi'an, China. Each patient gave about 9.1 milliliters of peripheral blood, collected in an EDTA anticoagulant tube. Ficoll Paque Plus density gradient separation was used to isolate PBMCs, and no additional T cell sorting was done. An Agilent 2100 Bioanalyzer and agarose gel were used to check RNA quality, and a NanoDrop 2000 was used to measure RNA concentration. CDR1 and CDR2 (KGHSH, LQKENI) derive from the germline V gene. Taken from cysteine to phenylalanine, the CDR3 has 13 residues. The read is trimmed to its CDR3 DNA, 39 bases read in frame from base 1. V lost 8 bases and J lost 4 bases; the stretch between them is 14 bases long.

The method behind the library was multiplex PCR. The sequencer was an Illumina HiSeq 4000. To build TCR beta libraries, CDR3 regions were amplified by Arm-PCR using iRepertoire HTBI primers. Before sequencing, the PCR products went through gel purification. The study's own analysis went as follows. Gene usage analysis of CDR3 amino acid clonotypes used the 60 to 80 TRBV and about 14 TRBJ segments found across samples. Filtered high-quality paired reads were merged into contigs using COPE and FqMerger. BLAST was used to align contigs to the IMGT TRBV, TRBD and TRBJ reference genes, and CDR3 was defined following IMGT. Any clonotype with a frequency above 0.1% was counted as a highly expanded clone. Shannon entropy was used to measure repertoire diversity, and the Gini coefficient was used to measure V-J evenness. A clonotype was considered public if more than one individual shared it. TCRdb itself trimmed the public reads at Q25 with fastp, ran MiXCR and retained productive beta chains. Each CDR3 protein gets just one entry, which takes the most common genes and DNA from the rows behind it. The V and J calls come from TCRdb's annotation, not from the publication. For this sample the table gives about 540,000 distinct CDR3 sequences, of which around an eighth were detected only once. Jointly, the top ten make up roughly 10% of the sample.

The same data also contributed to another study, on T cells in Graves' hyperthyroidism and ophthalmopathy. As described in the second report: Stable Graves' hyperthyroidism was defined as the absence of progression to ophthalmopathy over 18 months of follow-up. Hyperthyroidism patients were newly diagnosed, with disease duration under 2 months, and aged 18 to 65 years. Any patient with an uncontrolled infection, another autoimmune disease, pregnancy or lactation was excluded. Clinical symptoms, serum thyroxine and TRAb, thyroid ultrasound, and orbital computed tomography formed the basis for the diagnoses. The first round of RT-PCR for the TCR CDR3 was performed with the HTBI primer set and the Qiagen OneStep RT-PCR kit. Most expanded thyroid clonotypes (frequency above 0.001) were also found in blood, which suggests that blood repertoires may mirror thyroid immune responses. A 13 V-J signature model separated ophthalmopathy from stable hyperthyroidism, with 87.88% sensitivity and around 84% specificity in cross-validation and 80%/75% in testing. In validation, the model predicted progression to ophthalmopathy a median of around 6.5 months before onset, with about 67% sensitivity and roughly 77% specificity. TCR V-J signatures able to tell the groups apart were searched for in a discovery cohort of approximately 95 patients, of whom more than 40 had Graves' ophthalmopathy and roughly 57 had stable Graves' hyperthyroidism. Prospective prediction of ophthalmopathy was tested in an independent validation cohort consisting of 18 to 20 hyperthyroidism patients and 17 patients who later progressed to ophthalmopathy. The approximately 98 discovery patients were randomly divided into training and test sets at a 7:3 ratio. The study also compared thyroid tissue and blood T-cell repertoires from 5 to 7 Graves' hyperthyroidism patients. Once sampling was done, hyperthyroidism patients were given methimazole at a starting dose of 30 mg daily, whereas ophthalmopathy patients were given high-dose intravenous methylprednisolone. The libraries were constructed in a second round of multiplex PCR and then size-selected and purified. The libraries were sequenced on an Illumina HiSeq2000 using paired-end 100 bp reads. SOAPnuke was used to process the raw data, throwing out any read that contained adapters or uncalled bases, had a mean Phred below 15, or lacked an exact constant-primer or identifier match. High-quality paired reads were merged using COPE v1.2.5, and each unique nucleotide sequence was defined as a clonotype. MiTCR v1.1 was used to align clonotypes to the IMGT TRBV, TRBD and TRBJ reference segments. Only V-J combinations with frequency above 0.0001, covering roughly 99% of repertoires, were analysed. A TCS score was defined as the ratio of F50 (clonal expansion) to E x V (chaos), with BLOSUM62-based TCRdist applied between CDR3 peptides within each V-J. Welch's t-statistics and random forest reduced roughly 530 V-J features to 10 to 15, which were used in a naive Bayes classifier (R e1071). No statistical method was used to set the sample size in advance, and investigators knew the group allocation. The paper reports TCR Vbeta CDR3 sequencing of 135 peripheral blood samples: approximately 43 ophthalmopathy, under 80 hyperthyroidism and approximately 17 progressor patients.

Sequencing was performed on peripheral blood mononuclear cells (PBMCs), taken at new diagnosis, from a patient treated with antithyroid drugs. Recombination linked TRBV18 to TRBJ1-1; the D gene identity is not certain. This TCR derives from a man between 25 and 39 years old with Graves disease. Donor details come from another sample of the same person, matched by shared clones. The CDR3 protein sequence reads: CASPLQEGTEAFF. The bases are TGTGCCAGCCCACTTCAGGAGGGCACTGAAGCTTTCTTT. With the rest looked up from the reference TRBV18 and TRBJ1-1 genes rather than sequenced, the full variable domain is NAGVMQNPRHLVRRRGQEARLRCSPMKGHSHVYWYRQLPEEGLKFMVYLQKENIIDESGMPKERFSAEFPKEGPSILRIQQVVRGDSAAYFCASPLQEGTEAFFGQGTRLTVV.